This T cell receptor beta chain was sequenced for a study of metastatic and nonmetastatic thyroid tumors. All patients were treatment-naive before thyroid surgery. Original processing methods: The study built a papillary thyroid cancer distant-metastasis classifier from CDR3 differences across clinicopathological groups. Using MiXCR, TCRdb reanalyzed the PCR reads. The V and J calls come from TCRdb's annotation, not from the publication. This table holds several thousand clones, about 31% found once. The germline gives CDR1 SGHTA, CDR2 FQGNSA. The germline V and J ends were trimmed by 3 bases and 4 bases, with 6 bases remaining between them. The CDR3 totals 12 residues.

The sample comprised tumor tissue. The TCR originated in a female donor with papillary thyroid cancer or a benign thyroid nodule (not recorded which). Some clones in this sample may be carry-over from other donors' samples. The chain couples TRBV7-2 to TRBJ1-2; D is uncertain. The CDR3 loop is CASSLGGYGYTF. The CDR3 bases are TGTGCCAGCAGCTTGGGTGGCTATGGCTACACCTTC.